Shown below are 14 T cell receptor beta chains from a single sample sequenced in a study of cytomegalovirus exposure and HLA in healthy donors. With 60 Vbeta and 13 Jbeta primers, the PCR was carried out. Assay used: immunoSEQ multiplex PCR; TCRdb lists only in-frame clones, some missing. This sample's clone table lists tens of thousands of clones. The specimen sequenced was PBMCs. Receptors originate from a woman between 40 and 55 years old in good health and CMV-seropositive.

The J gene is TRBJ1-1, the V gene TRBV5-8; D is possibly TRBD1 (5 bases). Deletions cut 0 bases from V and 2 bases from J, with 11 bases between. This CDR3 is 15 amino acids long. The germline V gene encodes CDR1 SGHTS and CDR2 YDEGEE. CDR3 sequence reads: CASSLGQGGNTEAFF. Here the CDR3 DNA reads TGTGCCAGCAGCTTGGGTCAGGGCGGAAACACTGAAGCTTTCTTT.

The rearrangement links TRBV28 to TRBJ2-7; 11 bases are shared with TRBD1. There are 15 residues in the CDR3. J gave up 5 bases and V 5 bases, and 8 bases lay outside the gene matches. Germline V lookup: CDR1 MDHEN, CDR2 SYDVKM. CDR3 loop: CASSGAGTGGNEQYF. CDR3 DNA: TGTGCCAGCAGTGGTGCCGGGACAGGGGGGAACGAGCAGTACTTC.

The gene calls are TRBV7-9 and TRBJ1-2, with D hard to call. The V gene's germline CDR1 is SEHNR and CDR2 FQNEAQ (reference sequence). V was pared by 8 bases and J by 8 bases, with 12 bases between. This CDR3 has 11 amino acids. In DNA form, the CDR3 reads TGTGCCAGCGAAGGCGCGCGGGGCTACACCTTC. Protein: CASEGARGYTF.

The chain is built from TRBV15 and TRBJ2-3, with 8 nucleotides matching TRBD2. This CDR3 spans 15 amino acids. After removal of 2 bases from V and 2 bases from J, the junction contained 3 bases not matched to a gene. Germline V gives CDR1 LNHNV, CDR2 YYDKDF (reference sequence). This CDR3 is CATSRLAGPTDTQYF. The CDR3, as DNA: TGTGCCACCAGCAGACTAGCGGGCCCCACAGATACGCAGTATTTT. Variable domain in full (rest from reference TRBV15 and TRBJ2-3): DAMVIQNPRYQVTQFGKPVTLSCSQTLNHNVMYWYQQKSSQAPKLLFHYYDKDFNNEADTPDNFQSRRPNTSFCFLDIRSPGLGDTAMYLCATSRLAGPTDTQYFGPGTRLTVL.

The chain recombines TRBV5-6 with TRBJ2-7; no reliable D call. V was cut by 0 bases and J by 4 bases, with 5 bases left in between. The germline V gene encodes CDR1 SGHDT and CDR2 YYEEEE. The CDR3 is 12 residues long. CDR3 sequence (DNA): TGTGCCAGCAGCTTGGGAGATTACGAGCAGTACTTC. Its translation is CASSLGDYEQYF.

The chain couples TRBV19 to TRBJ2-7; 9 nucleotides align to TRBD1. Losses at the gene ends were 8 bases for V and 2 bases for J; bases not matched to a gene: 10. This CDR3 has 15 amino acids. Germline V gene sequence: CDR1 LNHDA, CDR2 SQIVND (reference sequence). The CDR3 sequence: CASSPEDRGTYEQYF. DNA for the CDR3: TGTGCCAGTTCCCCCGAGGACAGGGGAACCTACGAGCAGTACTTC. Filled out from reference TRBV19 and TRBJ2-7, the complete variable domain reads DGGITQSPKYLFRKEGQNVTLSCEQNLNHDAMYWYRQDPGQGLRLIYYSQIVNDFQKGDIAEGYSVSREKKESFPLTVTSAQKNPTAFYLCASSPEDRGTYEQYFGPGTRLTVT.

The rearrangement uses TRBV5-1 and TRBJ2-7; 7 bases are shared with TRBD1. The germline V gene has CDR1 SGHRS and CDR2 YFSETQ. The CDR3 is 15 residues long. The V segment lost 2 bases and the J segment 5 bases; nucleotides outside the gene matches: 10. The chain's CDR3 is CASSLSGTEGNEQYF. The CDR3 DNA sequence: TGCGCCAGCAGCTTATCCGGGACAGAGGGCAACGAGCAGTACTTC. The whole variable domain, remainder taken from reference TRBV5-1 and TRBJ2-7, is KAGVTQTPRYLIKTRGQQVTLSCSPISGHRSVSWYQQTPGQGLQFLFEYFSETQRNKGNFPGRFSGRQFSNSRSEMNVSTLELGDSALYLCASSLSGTEGNEQYFGPGTRLTVT.

As DNA, the CDR3 is TGTGCCAGTGGAAACACAGCCTATGAGCAGTTCTTC. Its translation: CASGNTAYEQFF. The V and J genes are TRBV19 and TRBJ2-1; D remains ambiguous. Per the germline V gene, CDR1 is LNHDA and CDR2 is SQIVND (reference sequence). The CDR3 extends over 12 amino acids. The V and J ends lost 8 bases and 8 bases respectively, with 13 bases between them.

DNA for the CDR3: TGTGCCAGCAGACAGGGGGCAACCGGGGAGCTGTTTTTT. Protein product: CASRQGATGELFF. The chain recombines TRBV6-4 with TRBJ2-2; TRBD1 matches 9 bases. From germline, CDR1 is MRHNA and CDR2 SNTAGT. Trimming cost V 6 bases and J 5 bases; bases outside gene matches: 1. This CDR3 has 13 amino acids.

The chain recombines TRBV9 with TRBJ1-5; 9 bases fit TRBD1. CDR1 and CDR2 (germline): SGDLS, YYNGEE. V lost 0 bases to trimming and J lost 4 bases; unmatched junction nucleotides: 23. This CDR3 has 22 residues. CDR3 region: CASSVEILRGGTGPGWNQPQHF. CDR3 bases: TGTGCCAGCAGCGTAGAAATTTTGAGGGGAGGGACAGGGCCTGGGTGGAATCAGCCCCAGCATTTT.

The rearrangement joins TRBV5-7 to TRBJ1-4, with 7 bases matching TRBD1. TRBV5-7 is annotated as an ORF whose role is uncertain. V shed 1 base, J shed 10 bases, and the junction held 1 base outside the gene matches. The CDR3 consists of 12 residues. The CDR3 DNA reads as TGTGCCAGCAGCTTGCAGGGGGGAAAACTGTTTTTT. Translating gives CASSLQGGKLFF.

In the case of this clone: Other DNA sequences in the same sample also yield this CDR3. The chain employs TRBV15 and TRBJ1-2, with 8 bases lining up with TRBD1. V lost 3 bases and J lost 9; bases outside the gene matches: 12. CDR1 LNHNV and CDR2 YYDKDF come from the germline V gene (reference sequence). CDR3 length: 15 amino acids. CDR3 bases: TGTGCCACCAGCAGTCTCGGACAGGGCGTTATTCGCTACACCTTC. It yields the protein CATSSLGQGVIRYTF.

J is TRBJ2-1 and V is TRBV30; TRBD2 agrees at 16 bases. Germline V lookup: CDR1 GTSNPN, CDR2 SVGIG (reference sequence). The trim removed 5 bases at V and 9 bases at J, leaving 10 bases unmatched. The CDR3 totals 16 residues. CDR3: CAWDSGLAGGLGEQFF. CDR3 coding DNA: TGTGCCTGGGACTCGGGACTAGCGGGAGGGCTCGGTGAGCAGTTCTTC.

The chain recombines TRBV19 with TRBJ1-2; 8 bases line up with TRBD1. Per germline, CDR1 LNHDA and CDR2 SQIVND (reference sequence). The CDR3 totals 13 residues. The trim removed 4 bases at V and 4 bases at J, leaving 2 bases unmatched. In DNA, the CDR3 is TGTGCCAGTAGTACCGGACAGGGCTATGGCTACACCTTC. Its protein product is CASSTGQGYGYTF.